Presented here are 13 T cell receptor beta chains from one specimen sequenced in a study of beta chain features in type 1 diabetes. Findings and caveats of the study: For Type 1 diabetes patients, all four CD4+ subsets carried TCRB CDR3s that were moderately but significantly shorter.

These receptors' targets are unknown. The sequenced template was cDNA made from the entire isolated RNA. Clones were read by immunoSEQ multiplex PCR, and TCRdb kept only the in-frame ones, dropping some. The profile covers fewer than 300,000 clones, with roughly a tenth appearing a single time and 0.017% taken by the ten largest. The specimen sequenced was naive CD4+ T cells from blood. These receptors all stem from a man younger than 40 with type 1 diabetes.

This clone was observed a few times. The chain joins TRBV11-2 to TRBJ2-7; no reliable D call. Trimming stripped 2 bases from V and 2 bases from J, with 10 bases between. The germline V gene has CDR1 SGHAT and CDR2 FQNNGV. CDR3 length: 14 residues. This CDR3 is CASSLTYGPYEQYF. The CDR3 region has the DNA TGTGCCAGCAGCTTAACATATGGGCCCTACGAGCAGTACTTC.

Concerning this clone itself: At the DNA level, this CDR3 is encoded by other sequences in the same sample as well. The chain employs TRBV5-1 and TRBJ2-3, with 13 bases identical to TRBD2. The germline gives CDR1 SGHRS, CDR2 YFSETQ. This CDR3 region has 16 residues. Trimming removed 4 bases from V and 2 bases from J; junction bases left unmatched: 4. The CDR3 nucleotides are TGCGCCAGCAGCCCTGGACTAGCGGGGGTCACAGATACGCAGTATTTT. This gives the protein CASSPGLAGVTDTQYF. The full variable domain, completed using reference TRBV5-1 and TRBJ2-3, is KAGVTQTPRYLIKTRGQQVTLSCSPISGHRSVSWYQQTPGQGLQFLFEYFSETQRNKGNFPGRFSGRQFSNSRSEMNVSTLELGDSALYLCASSPGLAGVTDTQYFGPGTRLTVL.

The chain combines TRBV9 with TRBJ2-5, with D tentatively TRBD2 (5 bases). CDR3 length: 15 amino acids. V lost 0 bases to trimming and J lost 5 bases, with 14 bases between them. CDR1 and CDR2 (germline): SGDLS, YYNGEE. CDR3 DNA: TGTGCCAGCAGCGTAGGTGAGGGCAGCGTGGAGACCCAGTACTTC. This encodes CASSVGEGSVETQYF.

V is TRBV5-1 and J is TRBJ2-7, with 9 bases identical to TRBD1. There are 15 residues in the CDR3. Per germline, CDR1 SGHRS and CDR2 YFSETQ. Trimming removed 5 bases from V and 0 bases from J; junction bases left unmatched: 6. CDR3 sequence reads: CASRPDRGGSYEQYF. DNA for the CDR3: TGCGCCAGCAGACCTGACAGGGGGGGCTCCTACGAGCAGTACTTC.

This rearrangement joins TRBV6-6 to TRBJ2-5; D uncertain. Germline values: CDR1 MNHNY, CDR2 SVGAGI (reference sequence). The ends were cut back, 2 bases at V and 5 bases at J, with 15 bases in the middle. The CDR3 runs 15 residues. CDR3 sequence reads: CASSYVRVAGETQYF. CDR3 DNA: TGTGCCAGCAGTTACGTTCGGGTCGCTGGGGAGACCCAGTACTTC.

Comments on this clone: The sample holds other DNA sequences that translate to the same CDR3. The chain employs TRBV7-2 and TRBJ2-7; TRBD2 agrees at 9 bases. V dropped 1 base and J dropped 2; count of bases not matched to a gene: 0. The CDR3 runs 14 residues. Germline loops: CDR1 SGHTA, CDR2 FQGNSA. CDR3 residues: CASSLGGGAYEQYF. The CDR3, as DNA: TGTGCCAGCAGCTTAGGCGGGGGGGCCTACGAGCAGTACTTC.

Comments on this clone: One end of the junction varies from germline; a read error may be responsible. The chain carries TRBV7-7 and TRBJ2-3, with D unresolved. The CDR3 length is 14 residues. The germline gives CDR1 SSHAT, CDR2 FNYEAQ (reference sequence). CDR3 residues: CASSLDPRTDTQYF. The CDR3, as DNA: TGTGCTAGCAGCTTAGATCCTCGGACAGATACGCAGTATTTT.

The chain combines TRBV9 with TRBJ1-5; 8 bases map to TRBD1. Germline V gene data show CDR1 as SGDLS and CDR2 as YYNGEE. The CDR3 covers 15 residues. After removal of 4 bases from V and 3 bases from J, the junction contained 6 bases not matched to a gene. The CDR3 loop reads CASSPQGDYNQPQHF. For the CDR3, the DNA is TGTGCCAGCAGCCCACAGGGGGATTACAATCAGCCCCAGCATTTT.

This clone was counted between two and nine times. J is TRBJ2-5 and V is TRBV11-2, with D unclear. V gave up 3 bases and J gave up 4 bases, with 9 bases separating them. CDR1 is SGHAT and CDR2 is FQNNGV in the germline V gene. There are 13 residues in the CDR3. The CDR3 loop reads CASSFRLSETQYF. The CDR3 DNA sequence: TGTGCCAGCAGCTTTAGACTTTCAGAGACCCAGTACTTC.

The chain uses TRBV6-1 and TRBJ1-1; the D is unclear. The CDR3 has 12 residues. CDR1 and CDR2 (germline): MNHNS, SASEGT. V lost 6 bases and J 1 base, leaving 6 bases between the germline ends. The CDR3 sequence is CASSRRNTEAFF. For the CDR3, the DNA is TGTGCCAGCAGCCGCAGGAACACTGAAGCTTTCTTT.

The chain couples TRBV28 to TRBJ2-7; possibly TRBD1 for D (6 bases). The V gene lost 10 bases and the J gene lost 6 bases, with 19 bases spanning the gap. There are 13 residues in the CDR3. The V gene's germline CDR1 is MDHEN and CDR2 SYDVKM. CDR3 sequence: CAITSNRVSEQYF. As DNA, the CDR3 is TGTGCCATAACGAGCAACAGGGTGAGCGAGCAGTACTTC. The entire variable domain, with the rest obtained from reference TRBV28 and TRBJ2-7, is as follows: DVKVTQSSRYLVKRTGEKVFLECVQDMDHENMFWYRQDPGLGLRLIYFSYDVKMKEKGDIPEGYSVSREKKERFSLILESASTNQTSMYLCAITSNRVSEQYFGPGTRLTVT.

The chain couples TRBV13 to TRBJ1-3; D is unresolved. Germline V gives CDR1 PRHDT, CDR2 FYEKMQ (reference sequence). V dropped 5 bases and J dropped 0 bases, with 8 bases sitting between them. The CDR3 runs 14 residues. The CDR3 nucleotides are TGTGCCAGCAGCGCCGGGTTCTCTGGAAACACCATATATTTT. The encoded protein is CASSAGFSGNTIYF.

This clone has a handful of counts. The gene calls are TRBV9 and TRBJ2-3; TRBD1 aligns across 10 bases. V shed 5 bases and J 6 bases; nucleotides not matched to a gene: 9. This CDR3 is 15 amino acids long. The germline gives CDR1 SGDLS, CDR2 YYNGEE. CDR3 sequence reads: CASSQRQGASDTQYF. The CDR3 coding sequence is TGTGCCAGCAGTCAACGACAGGGGGCGTCTGATACGCAGTATTTT.